This T cell receptor (beta chain) was found in a study of tumor-infiltrating lymphocytes in oesophageal squamous cell carcinoma. The table lists this clonotype with many counts. TCRdb redid the calling of the PCR reads with MiXCR, one entry per CDR3 protein. Counted here are around 20,000 distinct CDR3 sequences, 40% to 45% occurring once; the ten biggest clones make up roughly 14%. The TCR sequence derives from a male donor with esophageal squamous cell carcinoma. Sequences were obtained from normal esophageal tissue next to the tumor.

DNA for the CDR3: TGTGCCAGCAGTAGGGACTTATACAATGAGCAGTACTTC. This gives the protein CASSRDLYNEQYF. The rearrangement joins TRBV2 to TRBJ2-1, with a possible D match to TRBD2 (6 bases). The tail of the sequence fits TRBJ2-7 better, so the J call may be wrong. CDR3 size: 13 residues. CDR1 and CDR2 from the germline V gene are SNHLY and FYNNEI.